This T cell receptor beta chain was recovered during a study of read filtering for tumor transcriptome and immune sequencing (dated by TCRdb to 2018 to 2020). Broadly, across the study: Of the patients in the cohort, more than 16 were male and more than 12 were female, and their mean age was around 66 years, with a range of about 47 to 85. By revised international staging, eight or nine patients were R-ISS I, approximately 15 were R-ISS II and about 7 were R-ISS III. After DNase treatment, whole-transcriptome libraries were prepared using the TruSeq RNA Access Library Prep Kit. TCR-region mapped reads per sample ranged from about 4.05 to 11 million with IR-seq versus only about 75 to 1,400 with RNA-seq. The study compared TCR repertoires from targeted immune repertoire sequencing and bulk whole-transcriptome sequencing run on the same bone marrow samples. One main goal was a read-filtering strategy for immune repertoire data, in particular deciding whether clonotypes backed by only one read should be removed. What the research found in general, with its limitations: IR-seq captured clonotypes at much higher depth and more reliably than RNA-seq, and smaller IR-seq throughput sufficed to identify most shared clonotypes. The correlation between IR-seq and RNA-seq shared clonotype proportions rose when single-read clonotypes were removed. Rather than purified T cells, the sorted CD138-negative fraction was a mixed bone marrow immune population. In IR-seq, single-read clonotypes were roughly 84% of clonotypes but around 3.2% of total reads; in RNA-seq they were roughly 72% of clonotypes and less than 45% of reads.

On this clonotype: Its antigen specificity is not known. This clone may be a read error of a much larger clone one base away.

TCR libraries were constructed from roughly 0.4 ug RNA using the Immunoverse kit, and molecular barcoded adaptors covering alpha/delta and beta/gamma chains were employed. The same RNA used for transcriptome sequencing was used for TCR library preparation. Sequencing of TCR libraries was carried out on an Illumina HiSeq 4000 with 2 x 150 cycles. Processing in the source paper ran as follows. TCR reads were aligned to human V, D, J and C references and assembled into CDR3 clonotypes with MiXCR, including quality filtering and error correction. The tcR package in R was used for analysis of clonotype counts and gene usage diversity. For inspection of raw mapping reads, RNA-seq reads were mapped by STAR aligner version 2.5.3a onto GRCh37 of the human genome. To test the effect of sequencing depth on detected clonotypes, IR-seq fastq files were randomly downsampled using Seqtk 1.3. TCRdb redid the processing of the public reads, applying fastp at Q25 and MiXCR, and retained in-frame beta chains. Each CDR3 protein gets just one entry, which takes the most common genes and DNA from the rows behind it. TCRdb, not the original authors, processed these V and J calls. The sample table holds fewer than 75,000 distinct CDR3 sequences, of which around 20% were seen once. The top ten clonotypes cover about 18% of the sample.

Bone marrow was sampled from every patient at the time of active disease. Isolation of bone marrow mononuclear cells was performed by Ficoll-Hypaque density gradient centrifugation. To remove myeloma plasma cells, the cells were labeled with CD138 magnetic microbeads on a MACS separator, and CD138-negative cells were then collected by negative selection. Flow cytometry with CD138 antibodies on an Attune NxT was used to check how pure the isolated cells were. Total RNA was extracted using TRIzol reagent and was quantified on a NanoDrop spectrophotometer. Paired RNA-seq and IR-seq were performed on the CD138-negative bone marrow sample of each patient. Between the V and J ends, shortened by 5 bases and 0 bases respectively, the junction contains 14 bases. The CDR3 has 16 amino acids, counting the end cysteine and phenylalanine. CDR3 DNA only is kept here, 48 bases in frame from base 1. Via the germline V gene, CDR1 is SQVTM and CDR2 ANQGSEA.

Here the chain combines TRBV29-1 and TRBJ2-6; the D gene identity is not certain. Sequenced input: a population of CD138-negative cells sorted from bone marrow. In the paper's terms, the cell subset or site label means: bone marrow mononuclear cells depleted of CD138+ plasma/myeloma cells by negative magnetic selection. This TCR was recovered from a donor aged 40 or over with multiple myeloma. Here the CDR3 is given as CSVHPGSSSGANVLTF. The nucleotides are TGCAGCGTTCACCCGGGCAGCAGCTCTGGGGCCAACGTCCTGACTTTC.